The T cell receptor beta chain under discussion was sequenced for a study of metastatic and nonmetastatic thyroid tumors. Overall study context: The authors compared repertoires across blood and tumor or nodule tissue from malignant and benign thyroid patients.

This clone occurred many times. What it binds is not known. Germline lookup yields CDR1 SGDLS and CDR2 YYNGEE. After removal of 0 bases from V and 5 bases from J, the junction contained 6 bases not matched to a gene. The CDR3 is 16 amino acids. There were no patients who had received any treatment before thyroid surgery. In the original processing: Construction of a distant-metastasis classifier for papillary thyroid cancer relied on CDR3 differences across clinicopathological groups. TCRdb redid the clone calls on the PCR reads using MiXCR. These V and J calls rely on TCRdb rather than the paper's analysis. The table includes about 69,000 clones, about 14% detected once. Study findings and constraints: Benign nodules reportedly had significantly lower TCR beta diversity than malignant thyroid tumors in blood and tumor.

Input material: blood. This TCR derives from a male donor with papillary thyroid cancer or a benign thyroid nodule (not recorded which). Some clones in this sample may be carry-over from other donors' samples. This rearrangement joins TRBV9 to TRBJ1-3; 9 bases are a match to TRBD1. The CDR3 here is CASSVGDREARNTIYF. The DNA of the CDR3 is TGTGCCAGCAGCGTAGGGGACAGGGAGGCTAGAAACACCATATATTTT.